The sequence of this TCR beta chain was determined in a study of blood T cell repertoires in COVID-19. Study summary: The analysed material was cDNA or gDNA that came from T cells, B-cell-depleted T cells, or PBMCs.

Authors' data handling: Nucleated cell number was recorded as an estimate derived from reference gene primer amplification. Using immunoSEQ multiplex PCR, the repertoire was profiled, and TCRdb retains in-frame clones only, with some absent. V, J and clone size are those of that table, while D and trimming were read from the DNA. Of about 310,000 clones in the sample, around 87% were seen once. This CDR3 region has 13 residues. Germline V gene sequence: CDR1 KGHSH, CDR2 LQKENI. V was trimmed by 1 base and J by 3 bases, leaving 6 bases between them. This receptor was taken from a woman aged 45-59 years who had recovered from COVID-19. The chain is built from TRBV18 and TRBJ1-1, with a possible D match to TRBD1 (6 bases). Sequencing input: peripheral blood. CDR3: CASSPQGDTEAFF. CDR3 DNA sequence: TGTGCCAGCTCACCACAGGGGGACACTGAAGCTTTCTTT.